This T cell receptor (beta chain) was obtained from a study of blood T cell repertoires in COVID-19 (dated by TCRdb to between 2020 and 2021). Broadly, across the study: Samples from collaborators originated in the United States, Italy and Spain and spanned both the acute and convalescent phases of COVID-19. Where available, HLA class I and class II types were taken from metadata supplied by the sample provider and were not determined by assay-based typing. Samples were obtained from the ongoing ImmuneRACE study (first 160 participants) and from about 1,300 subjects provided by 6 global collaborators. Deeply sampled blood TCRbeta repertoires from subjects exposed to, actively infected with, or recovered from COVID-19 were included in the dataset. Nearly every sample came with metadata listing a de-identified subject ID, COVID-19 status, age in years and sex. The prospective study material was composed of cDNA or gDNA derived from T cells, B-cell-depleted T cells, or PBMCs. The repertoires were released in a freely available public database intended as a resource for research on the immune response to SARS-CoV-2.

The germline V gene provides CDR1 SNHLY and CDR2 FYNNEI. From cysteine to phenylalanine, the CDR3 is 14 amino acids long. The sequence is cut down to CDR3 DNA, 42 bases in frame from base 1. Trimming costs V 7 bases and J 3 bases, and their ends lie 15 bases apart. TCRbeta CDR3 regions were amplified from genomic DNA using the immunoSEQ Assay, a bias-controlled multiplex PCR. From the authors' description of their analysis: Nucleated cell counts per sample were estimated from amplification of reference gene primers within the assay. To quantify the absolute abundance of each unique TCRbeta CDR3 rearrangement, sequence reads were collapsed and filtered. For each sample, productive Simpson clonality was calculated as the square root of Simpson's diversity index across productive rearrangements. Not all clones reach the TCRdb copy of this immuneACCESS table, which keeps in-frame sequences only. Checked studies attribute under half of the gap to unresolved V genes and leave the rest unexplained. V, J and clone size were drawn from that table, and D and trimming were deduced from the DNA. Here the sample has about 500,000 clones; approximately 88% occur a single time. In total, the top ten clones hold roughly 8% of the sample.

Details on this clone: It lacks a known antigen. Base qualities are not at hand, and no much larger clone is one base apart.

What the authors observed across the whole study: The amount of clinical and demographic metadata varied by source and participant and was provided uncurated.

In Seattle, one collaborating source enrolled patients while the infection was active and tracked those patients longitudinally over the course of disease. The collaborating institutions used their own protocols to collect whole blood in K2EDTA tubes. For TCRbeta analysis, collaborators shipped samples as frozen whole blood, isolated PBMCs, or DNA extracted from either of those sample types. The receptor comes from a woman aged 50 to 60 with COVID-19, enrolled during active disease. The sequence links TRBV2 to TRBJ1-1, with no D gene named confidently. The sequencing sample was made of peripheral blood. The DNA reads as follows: TGTGCCAGCATTGTTCGGGGATCGGACACTGAAGCTTTCTTT. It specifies CASIVRGSDTEAFF.